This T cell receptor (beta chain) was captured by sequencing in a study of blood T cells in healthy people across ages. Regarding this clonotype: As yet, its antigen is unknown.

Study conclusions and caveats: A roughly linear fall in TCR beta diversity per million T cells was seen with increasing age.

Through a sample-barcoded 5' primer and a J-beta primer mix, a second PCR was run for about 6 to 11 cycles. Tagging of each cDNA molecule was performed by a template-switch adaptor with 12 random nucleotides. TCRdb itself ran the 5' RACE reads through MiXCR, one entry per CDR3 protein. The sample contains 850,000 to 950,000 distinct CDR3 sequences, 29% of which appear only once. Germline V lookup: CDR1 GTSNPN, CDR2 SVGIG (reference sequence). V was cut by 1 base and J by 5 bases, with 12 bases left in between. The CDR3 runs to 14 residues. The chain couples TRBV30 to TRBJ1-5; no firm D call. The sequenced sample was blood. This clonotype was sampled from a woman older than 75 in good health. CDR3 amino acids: CAWSAGQEYQPQHF. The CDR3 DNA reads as TGTGCCTGGAGTGCCGGCCAGGAGTATCAGCCCCAGCATTTT.